The clone carrying this TCR beta chain was picked up a small number of times. These data originate in a study of regulatory T cells in long-lasting Graves disease. Germline assignment: CDR1 GTSNPN and CDR2 SVGIG (reference sequence). The length of the CDR3 is 16 residues. Unmatched junction bases numbered 10, after V lost 0 bases and J lost 5 bases. Time point given: newly diagnosed GD, antithyroid drugs for less than 3 months. RNA from PBMCs was the source of the TCR library. Construction of TCR beta libraries relied on iRepertoire HTBI primers and on Arm-PCR targeting CDR3 regions. TCRdb re-analysed the multiplex PCR reads in MiXCR, keeping a single row per CDR3 protein. The repertoire holds 400,000 to 650,000 distinct CDR3 sequences, with around 15% as singletons. This sample was also put to use in a study of T cells in Graves' hyperthyroidism and ophthalmopathy. From that paper: Ophthalmopathy and stable hyperthyroidism were separated by a 13 V-J model.

V is TRBV30 and J is TRBJ2-3; 8 bases agree with TRBD1. The sequence was collected from a woman aged 40 to 65 with Graves disease. Sequencing used peripheral blood mononuclear cells (PBMCs), obtained at new diagnosis, from a patient treated with antithyroid drugs. This CDR3 reads CAWSVSVQGARDTQYF. CDR3 coding DNA: TGTGCCTGGAGTGTATCCGTCCAGGGGGCGAGAGATACGCAGTATTTT.